This TCR beta chain appears in the sequencing data of a study of T cell responses to AZD1222 COVID-19 vaccine. V shed 6 bases and J shed 6 bases, with 18 bases lying between them. CDR3 length: 15 residues. Germline CDR1 and CDR2: MDHEN and SYDVKM. The assay was immunoSEQ multiplex PCR, and TCRdb's table has in-frame clones only and misses some. The sample shows some 130,000 clones, approximately 90% of them seen only once. Sequenced material: peripheral blood, taken on day 0 of AZD1222 vaccination. The genes are TRBV28 and TRBJ1-5; no firm D call. This receptor was taken from an adult in good health. The CDR3 region is CASSQMPSNSQPQHF. The CDR3 DNA follows: TGTGCCAGCAGCCAAATGCCCTCGAACTCTCAGCCCCAGCATTTT.